One and the same sample provided the 18 T cell receptor beta chains below, sequenced in a study of PD-L1 blockade in urothelial cancer. The time point was: peripheral blood 6 weeks after treatment start. Produced via immunoSEQ multiplex PCR; TCRdb's table is partial and in-frame only. Of 48,000 or so clones listed, roughly 80% were seen once; the top ten hold about 10%. The specimen comprised PBMCs, sampled around atezolizumab (anti-PD-L1) treatment. These TCRs come from a man in his sixties or seventies with urothelial cancer.

The chain links TRBV6-4 to TRBJ2-1; 10 nucleotides match TRBD1. This CDR3 comprises 16 residues. The trim removed 5 bases at V and 7 bases at J, leaving 11 bases unmatched. The V gene's germline CDR1 is MRHNA and CDR2 SNTAGT. CDR3: CASSPRRDRGANEQFF. The CDR3 bases are TGTGCCAGCAGTCCTCGGCGGGACAGGGGTGCAAATGAGCAGTTCTTC.

V is TRBV2 and J is TRBJ2-7, with D possibly TRBD2 on 6 matching bases. This CDR3 spans 15 amino acids. V lost 4 bases, J lost 5 bases, and 18 bases lay in between. Germline V CDR1 and CDR2: SNHLY, FYNNEI. CDR3 sequence (DNA): TGTGCCAGCAGTGGACGGGAGACCTATCGCAACGAGCAGTACTTC. Translating it yields CASSGRETYRNEQYF.

The V and J genes are TRBV5-6 and TRBJ1-4; TRBD1 might be the D (5 bases). Trimming removed 1 base at V and 3 bases at J, with 10 bases between. The CDR3 spans 15 residues. The germline CDR1 and CDR2 sequences are SGHDT and YYEEEE. The CDR3 sequence: CASSLLGLSNEKLFF. The CDR3 DNA reads as TGTGCCAGCAGCTTGTTGGGGCTGTCTAATGAAAAACTGTTTTTT.

The V and J genes are TRBV11-2 and TRBJ2-3; 7 bases line up with TRBD2. CDR3 length: 14 residues. Germline CDR1 SGHAT, CDR2 FQNNGV. V shed 1 base, J shed 3 bases, and the junction held 1 base outside the gene matches. The CDR3 bases are TGTGCCAGCAGCTTAGGGACTAGTACAGATACGCAGTATTTT. Amino acid sequence: CASSLGTSTDTQYF.

The chain links TRBV30 to TRBJ2-1; 10 positions agree with TRBD1. In germline, CDR1 is GTSNPN, CDR2 SVGIG (reference sequence). Losses at the gene ends were 3 bases for V and 10 bases for J; bases not matched to a gene: 15. The CDR3 contains 16 residues. The CDR3 nucleotides are TGTGCCTGGAGGACGGCGGGACAGGGGAGAATACGCGAGCAGTTCTTC. Translation gives CAWRTAGQGRIREQFF.

This clone was observed once. J is TRBJ1-4 and V is TRBV6-6, with 9 nucleotides matching TRBD1. The V and J ends lost 5 bases and 8 bases, in that order; junction bases with no gene match: 6. Germline CDR1 is MNHNY and CDR2 is SVGAGI (reference sequence). The CDR3 has 14 amino acids. The DNA for the CDR3 is TGTGCCAGCAGTCCTGACAGGGGGAAAGAAAAACTGTTTTTT. It yields the protein CASSPDRGKEKLFF.

The chain employs TRBV5-1 and TRBJ2-2, with D maybe TRBD2 (5 bases). Germline CDR1 and CDR2: SGHRS and YFSETQ. V was clipped by 2 bases and J by 4 bases, with 9 bases between them. CDR3 length equals 14 residues. The CDR3 sequence is CASSFGGGTGELFF. The CDR3 nucleotides are TGCGCCAGCAGCTTCGGAGGAGGCACCGGGGAGCTGTTTTTT.

CDR3 in DNA: TGTGCCAGCAGCCAGTACAGGGGGTGCAATCAGCCCCAGCATTTT. Translated, it gives CASSQYRGCNQPQHF. The V call is TRBV21-1, the J call TRBJ1-5; the D call in the table, TRBD1, was not verified against the DNA. TRBV21-1 is described as a pseudogene. The CDR3 is 15 residues long.

The J gene is TRBJ2-7, the V gene TRBV19; no reliable D call. This CDR3 contains 15 residues. Germline CDR1 is LNHDA and CDR2 is SQIVND (reference sequence). Trimming shortened V by 3 bases and J by 2 bases, and 14 bases separated the two germline ends. CDR3 residues: CASSITPGGTYEQYF. The DNA of the CDR3 is TGTGCCAGTAGTATCACCCCTGGCGGCACCTACGAGCAGTACTTC.

The chain carries TRBV7-2 and TRBJ2-1; 11 bases map to TRBD2. CDR3 length equals 16 residues. V shed 5 bases and J 5 bases; nucleotides not matched to a gene: 8. In germline, CDR1 is SGHTA, CDR2 FQGNSA. CDR3 in amino acids: CASSGTSGRFDNEQFF. CDR3 coding DNA: TGTGCCAGCAGCGGTACTAGCGGGAGATTCGACAATGAGCAGTTCTTC. The full variable domain, completed using reference TRBV7-2 and TRBJ2-1, is GAGVSQSPSNKVTEKGKDVELRCDPISGHTALYWYRQSLGQGLEFLIYFQGNSAPDKSGLPSDRFSAERTGGSVSTLTIQRTQQEDSAVYLCASSGTSGRFDNEQFFGPGTRLTVL.

The CDR3, as DNA: TGCGCCAGCAGCTTGGATAGGAGTCGAGCTTTCTTT. Translating it yields CASSLDRSRAFF. The chain is built from TRBV5-1 and TRBJ1-1, with D uncertain. Trimming took 0 bases from V and 10 from J, leaving 10 bases between them. Germline lookup yields CDR1 SGHRS and CDR2 YFSETQ. CDR3 length: 12 amino acids.

This rearrangement joins TRBV7-9 to TRBJ2-7; 7 bases fit TRBD1. Germline assignment: CDR1 SEHNR and CDR2 FQNEAQ (reference sequence). Trimming cost V 2 bases and J 3 bases; bases outside gene matches: 4. CDR3 length: 14 residues. DNA for the CDR3: TGTGCCAGCAGCTTACTCGCAGGGGGCTACGAGCAGTACTTC. Its translation is CASSLLAGGYEQYF.

The chain links TRBV19 to TRBJ2-5, with TRBD2 as a possible D gene (7 bases). Germline V gene data show CDR1 as LNHDA and CDR2 as SQIVND (reference sequence). Trimming took 5 bases from V and 5 from J, leaving 12 bases between them. This CDR3 region has 13 residues. Here the CDR3 DNA reads TGTGCCAGTAGTCGGGGGGCGGCCGAGACCCAGTACTTC. This gives the protein CASSRGAAETQYF. The variable domain in full, with the rest retrieved from reference TRBV19 and TRBJ2-5, is DGGITQSPKYLFRKEGQNVTLSCEQNLNHDAMYWYRQDPGQGLRLIYYSQIVNDFQKGDIAEGYSVSREKKESFPLTVTSAQKNPTAFYLCASSRGAAETQYFGPGTRLLVL.

The chain recombines TRBV10-3 with TRBJ2-3; D remains ambiguous. V was trimmed by 0 bases and J by 0 bases, leaving 7 bases between them. CDR1 is ENHRY and CDR2 is SYGVKD in the germline V gene. This CDR3 is built from 15 residues. In DNA form, the CDR3 reads TGTGCCATCAGTGAGTCCCCAACTAGCACAGATACGCAGTATTTT. It yields the protein CAISESPTSTDTQYF.

The rearrangement joins TRBV11-2 to TRBJ2-3; 13 bases match TRBD2. CDR3 length equals 15 residues. CDR1 is SGHAT, CDR2 FQNNGV, per germline. Trimming cost V 7 bases and J 4 bases; bases outside gene matches: 5. The CDR3 coding sequence is TGTGCCAGCACCCGGACTAGCGGGAGTTCAGATACGCAGTATTTT. Translation: CASTRTSGSSDTQYF.

The V gene is TRBV7-8, the J gene TRBJ2-1, with TRBD2 matching 12 bases. V shed 5 bases, J shed 8 bases, and the junction held 7 bases outside the gene matches. Germline assignment: CDR1 SGHVS and CDR2 FQNEAQ. There are 15 residues in the CDR3. CDR3 sequence reads: CASSDRLAGVYEQFF. CDR3 nucleotides: TGTGCCAGCAGCGACCGACTAGCGGGAGTATATGAGCAGTTCTTC.

The rearrangement uses TRBV5-6 and TRBJ2-7; 8 bases map to TRBD1. CDR1 is SGHDT and CDR2 is YYEEEE in the germline V gene. This CDR3 is 13 amino acids long. V lost 4 bases and J lost 5; bases outside the gene matches: 5. The CDR3 here is CASSIGQGHEQYF. The CDR3 DNA is TGTGCCAGCAGCATAGGACAGGGTCACGAGCAGTACTTC.

V usage is TRBV6-5 and J usage is TRBJ1-6, with D perhaps matching TRBD1 (5 bases). Trimming took 2 bases from V and 9 from J, leaving 8 bases between them. The germline V gene has CDR1 MNHEY and CDR2 SVGAGI. The CDR3 extends over 13 amino acids. The CDR3 spells CASSYQGRSPLHF. In DNA, the CDR3 is TGTGCCAGCAGTTACCAGGGCCGTTCACCCCTCCACTTT.